The clone carrying this T cell receptor (beta chain) occurred a few times. Its matching antigen is unknown. The data belong to a study of cytomegalovirus exposure and HLA in healthy donors. The primer mix had 60 Vbeta and 13 Jbeta primers. Sequenced by immunoSEQ multiplex PCR; TCRdb stores in-frame clones only, minus some. The table records about 200,000 clones, about four fifths of them present only once. Study observations and caveats: Cytomegalovirus-associated TCR beta chains were listed, numbering around 150. Prior analysis indicated that the majority of TCR beta V segments exhibited productivity approximately 87% or approximately 30% of the time. Association of 16,951 TCR beta sequences with HLA alleles was found at 0.05 false discovery rate in a later analysis. Immune exposure was documented only through CMV serostatus.

The CDR3 is 19 residues long. V shed 5 bases and J 1 base; nucleotides not matched to a gene: 20. Looked up from germline, CDR1 is SGHVS and CDR2 is FQNEAQ. The sequence was collected from a boy under 10 years old in good health and CMV-seronegative. The chain employs TRBV7-8 and TRBJ2-7; 7 nucleotides line up with TRBD1. The sequencing input was PBMCs. CDR3 in amino acids: CASSHRSRDSRPDSYEQYF. In DNA form, the CDR3 reads TGTGCCAGCAGCCACCGATCCCGGGACAGTCGTCCAGATTCCTACGAGCAGTACTTC. Full variable domain (remainder filled in from reference TRBV7-8 and TRBJ2-7): GAGVSQSPRYKVAKRGQDVALRCDPISGHVSLFWYQQALGQGPEFLTYFQNEAQLDKSGLPSDRFFAERPEGSVSTLKIQRTQQEDSAVYLCASSHRSRDSRPDSYEQYFGPGTRLTVT.